Below are 9 T cell receptor beta chains sequenced from a single sample in a study of blood T cell repertoires in COVID-19. The protocol was immunoSEQ multiplex PCR, while the TCRdb copy is restricted to in-frame clones and leaves out a portion. In the table there are around 300,000 clones, 87% of which are singletons. The sample was PBMCs or T cells enriched from blood (not recorded which). The origin of the receptors is a young woman who had recovered from COVID-19.

The chain has TRBV13 and TRBJ2-3; 7 positions match TRBD2. CDR1 PRHDT and CDR2 FYEKMQ come from the germline V gene (reference sequence). The CDR3 is 12 amino acids. Trimming took 5 bases from V and 8 from J; bases not matched to a gene: 4. The CDR3: CASSGGESTQYF. CDR3 sequence (DNA): TGTGCCAGCAGCGGGGGGGAATCTACGCAGTATTTT.

The chain recombines TRBV11-3 with TRBJ2-7, with TRBD1 matching over 7 bases. The length of the CDR3 is 13 residues. V lost 5 bases and J lost 5; bases outside the gene matches: 6. Germline CDR1 SGHNT, CDR2 YENEEA. As DNA, the CDR3 is TGTGCCAGCAGCCCGGGACAGTCCCACGAGCAGTACTTC. Residues: CASSPGQSHEQYF.

The sample holds a few counts of this clone. V and J are TRBV30 and TRBJ2-5; 11 bases fit TRBD2. There are 15 residues in the CDR3. V trimming: 1 base; J trimming: 9 bases; junction bases outside the gene matches: 10. Germline lookup yields CDR1 GTSNPN and CDR2 SVGIG (reference sequence). CDR3 protein: CAWSELAGAMMAQYF. The CDR3 DNA reads TGTGCCTGGAGTGAACTAGCGGGGGCTATGATGGCCCAGTACTTC.

The gene calls are TRBV28 and TRBJ2-7; D ambiguous. The germline V and J ends were trimmed by 4 bases and 3 bases, with 13 bases remaining between them. From germline, CDR1 is MDHEN and CDR2 SYDVKM. The CDR3 runs 14 residues. CDR3 bases: TGTGCCAGCAGTTCGGATGGGCCGGACTACGAGCAGTACTTC. It specifies CASSSDGPDYEQYF.

This clone was recorded only once. The rearrangement joins TRBV7-8 to TRBJ2-7; 8 bases match TRBD2. This CDR3 region has 16 residues. The trim removed 5 bases at V and 5 bases at J, leaving 14 bases unmatched. Germline-derived CDR1 and CDR2 are SGHVS and FQNEAQ. The CDR3 nucleotides are TGTGCCAGCAGCGCTTCAAGACTAGCGTCTTTTCACGAGCAGTACTTC. It is translated as CASSASRLASFHEQYF.

J is TRBJ2-2 and V is TRBV7-6, with 10 nucleotides matching TRBD1. V shed 5 bases and J 4 bases; nucleotides not matched to a gene: 4. This CDR3 comprises 15 residues. Germline CDR1 is SGHVS and CDR2 is FNYEAQ. The CDR3 spells CASSEGQGTTGELFF. In DNA, the CDR3 is TGTGCCAGCAGCGAGGGACAGGGGACCACCGGGGAGCTGTTTTTT.

The chain combines TRBV5-1 with TRBJ2-2, with D tentatively TRBD2 (6 bases). The CDR3 consists of 14 residues. The V and J ends lost 0 bases and 3 bases respectively, with 6 bases between them. Germline V gives CDR1 SGHRS, CDR2 YFSETQ. The CDR3 here is CASSLGGDTGELFF. CDR3 nucleotide sequence: TGCGCCAGCAGCTTGGGCGGGGACACCGGGGAGCTGTTTTTT.

The CDR3 loop is CASSLSGGGADEQYF. The CDR3 DNA reads as TGTGCCAGCAGCCTGAGTGGCGGGGGGGCAGACGAGCAGTACTTC. This chain connects TRBV9 to TRBJ2-7, with 9 bases lining up with TRBD2. Looked up from germline, CDR1 is SGDLS and CDR2 is YYNGEE. V lost 4 bases, J lost 5 bases, and 10 bases stayed unmatched. This CDR3 contains 15 residues.

The rearrangement links TRBV14 to TRBJ2-2; tentatively, D is TRBD1 (5 bases). Germline CDR1 is SGHDN and CDR2 is FVKESK. V lost 6 bases and J lost 3, with 17 bases in between. There are 16 residues in the CDR3. The CDR3 here is CASSLIHRPYTGELFF. The CDR3 region has the DNA TGTGCCAGCAGTCTCATCCACAGGCCCTACACCGGGGAGCTGTTTTTT.